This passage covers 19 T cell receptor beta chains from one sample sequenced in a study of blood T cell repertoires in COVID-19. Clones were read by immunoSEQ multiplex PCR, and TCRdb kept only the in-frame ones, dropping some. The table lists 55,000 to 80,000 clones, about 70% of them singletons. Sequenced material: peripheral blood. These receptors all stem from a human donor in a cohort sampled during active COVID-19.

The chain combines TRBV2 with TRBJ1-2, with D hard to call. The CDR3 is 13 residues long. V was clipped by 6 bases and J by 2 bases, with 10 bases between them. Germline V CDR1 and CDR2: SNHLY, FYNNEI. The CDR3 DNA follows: TGTGCCAGCAGGGAATCGGGGAACTATGGCTACACCTTC. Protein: CASRESGNYGYTF.

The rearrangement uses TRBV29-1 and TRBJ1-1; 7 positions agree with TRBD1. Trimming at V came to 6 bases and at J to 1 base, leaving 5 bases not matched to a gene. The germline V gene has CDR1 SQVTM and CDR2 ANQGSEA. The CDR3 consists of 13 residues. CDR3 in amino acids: CSVRGQANTEAFF. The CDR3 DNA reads TGCAGCGTGCGAGGACAGGCGAACACTGAAGCTTTCTTT.

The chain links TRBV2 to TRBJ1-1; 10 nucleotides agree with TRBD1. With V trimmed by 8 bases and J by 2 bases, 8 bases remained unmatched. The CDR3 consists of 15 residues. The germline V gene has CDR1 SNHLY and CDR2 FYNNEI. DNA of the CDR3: TGTGCCAGCCGAGGACAGGGGGTGTCCAACACTGAAGCTTTCTTT. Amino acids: CASRGQGVSNTEAFF.

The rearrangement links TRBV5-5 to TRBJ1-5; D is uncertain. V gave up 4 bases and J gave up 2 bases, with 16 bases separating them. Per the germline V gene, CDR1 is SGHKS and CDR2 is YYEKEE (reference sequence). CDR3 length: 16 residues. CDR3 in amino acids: CASSPTRGGGNQPQHF. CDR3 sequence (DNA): TGTGCCAGCAGCCCTACCCGGGGTGGCGGCAATCAGCCCCAGCATTTT.

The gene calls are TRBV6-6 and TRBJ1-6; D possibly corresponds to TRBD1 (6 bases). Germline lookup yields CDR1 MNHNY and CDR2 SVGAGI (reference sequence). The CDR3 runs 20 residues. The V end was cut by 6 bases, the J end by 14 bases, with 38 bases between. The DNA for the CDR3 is TGTGCCAGCAGCCCAAGAGGCCGGTTCCGGGACACGGGATCGGGGTGGTCCCTCCACTTT. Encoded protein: CASSPRGRFRDTGSGWSLHF.

The CDR3 region is CASSEDTRGHPHF. CDR3 in DNA: TGTGCCAGCAGTGAAGACACCAGGGGCCACCCGCATTTT. This sequence joins TRBV6-1 and TRBJ1-5; possibly TRBD1 for D (6 bases). The CDR3 runs 13 residues. V lost 1 base and J lost 15, with 16 bases in between. The germline V gene encodes CDR1 MNHNS and CDR2 SASEGT.

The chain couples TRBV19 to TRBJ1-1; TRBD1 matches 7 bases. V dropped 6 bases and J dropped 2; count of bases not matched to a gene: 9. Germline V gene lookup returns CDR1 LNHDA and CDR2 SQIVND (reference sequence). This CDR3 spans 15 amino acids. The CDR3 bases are TGTGCCAGTAGGATGATCGGGACAGCCAACACTGAAGCTTTCTTT. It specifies CASRMIGTANTEAFF.

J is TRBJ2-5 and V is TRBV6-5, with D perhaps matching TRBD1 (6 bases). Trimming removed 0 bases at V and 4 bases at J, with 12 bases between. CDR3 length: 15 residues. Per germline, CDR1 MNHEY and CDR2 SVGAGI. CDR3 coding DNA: TGTGCCAGCAGTTACTCGTCCGTAGGGGGAGAGACCCAGTACTTC. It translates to CASSYSSVGGETQYF.

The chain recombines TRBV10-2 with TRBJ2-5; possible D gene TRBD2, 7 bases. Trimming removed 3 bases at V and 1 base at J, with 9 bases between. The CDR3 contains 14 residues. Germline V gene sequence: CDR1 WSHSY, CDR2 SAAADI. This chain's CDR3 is CASSDRGGQETQYF. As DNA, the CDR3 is TGCGCCAGCAGTGATAGGGGGGGCCAAGAGACCCAGTACTTC.

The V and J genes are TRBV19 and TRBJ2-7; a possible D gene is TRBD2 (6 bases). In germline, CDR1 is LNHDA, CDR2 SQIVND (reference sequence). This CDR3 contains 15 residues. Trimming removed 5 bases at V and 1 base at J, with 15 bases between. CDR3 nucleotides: TGTGCCAGTAGTGTCAGATTGGGGGGATCCTACGAGCAGTACTTC. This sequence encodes CASSVRLGGSYEQYF.

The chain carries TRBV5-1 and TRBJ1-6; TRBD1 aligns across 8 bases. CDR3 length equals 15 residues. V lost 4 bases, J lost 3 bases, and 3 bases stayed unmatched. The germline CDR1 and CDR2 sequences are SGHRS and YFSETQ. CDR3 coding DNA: TGCGCCAGCAGCACGGACAGGGTCTATAATTCACCCCTCCACTTT. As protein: CASSTDRVYNSPLHF.

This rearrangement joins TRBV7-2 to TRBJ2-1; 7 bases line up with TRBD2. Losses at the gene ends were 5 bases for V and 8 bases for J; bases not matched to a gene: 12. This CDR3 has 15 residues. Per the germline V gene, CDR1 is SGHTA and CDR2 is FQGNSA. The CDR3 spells CASSLDGLVSDEQFF. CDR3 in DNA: TGTGCCAGCAGCCTAGACGGACTAGTTTCGGATGAGCAGTTCTTC.

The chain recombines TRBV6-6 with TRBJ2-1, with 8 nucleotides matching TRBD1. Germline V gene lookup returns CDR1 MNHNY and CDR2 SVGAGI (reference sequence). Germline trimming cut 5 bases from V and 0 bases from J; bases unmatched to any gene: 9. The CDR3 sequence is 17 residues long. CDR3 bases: TGTGCCAGCAGTCAGAGAAGGACAGGGAGCTCCTACAATGAGCAGTTCTTC. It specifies CASSQRRTGSSYNEQFF.

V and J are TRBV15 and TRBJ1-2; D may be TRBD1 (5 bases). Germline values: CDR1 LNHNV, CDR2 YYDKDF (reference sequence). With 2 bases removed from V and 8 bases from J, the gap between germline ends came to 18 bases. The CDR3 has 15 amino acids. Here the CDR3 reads CATSRRPHGARGYTF. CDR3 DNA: TGTGCCACCAGCAGACGTCCCCATGGGGCTCGAGGCTACACCTTC.

Here the CDR3 reads CASSLAGQQETQYF. For the CDR3, the DNA is TGTGCCAGCAGCTTGGCGGGACAGCAAGAGACCCAGTACTTC. This chain uses TRBV5-4 with TRBJ2-5; 7 bases map to TRBD1. Germline V gene lookup returns CDR1 SGHNT and CDR2 YYREEE (reference sequence). The CDR3 is 14 residues long. The V gene end was trimmed by 0 bases and the J gene end by 2 bases; junction bases not matched to a gene: 1.

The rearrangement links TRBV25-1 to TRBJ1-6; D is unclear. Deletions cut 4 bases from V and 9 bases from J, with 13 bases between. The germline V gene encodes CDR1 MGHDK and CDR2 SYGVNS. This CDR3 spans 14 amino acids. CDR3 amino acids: CASSGSTKPSPLHF. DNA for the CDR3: TGTGCCAGCAGTGGGTCAACAAAACCTTCACCCCTCCACTTT.

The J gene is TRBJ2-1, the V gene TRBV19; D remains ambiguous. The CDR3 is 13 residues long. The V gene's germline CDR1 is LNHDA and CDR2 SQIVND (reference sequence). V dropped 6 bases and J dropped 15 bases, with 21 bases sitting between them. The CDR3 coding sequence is TGTGCCAGTAGCTCCGGTCGAGCCGCGAGGCCGTTCTTC. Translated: CASSSGRAARPFF.

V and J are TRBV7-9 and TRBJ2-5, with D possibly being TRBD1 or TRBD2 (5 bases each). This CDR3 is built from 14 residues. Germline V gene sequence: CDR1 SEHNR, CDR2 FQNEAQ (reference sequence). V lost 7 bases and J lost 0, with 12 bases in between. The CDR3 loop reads CASTQGEYQETQYF. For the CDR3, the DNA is TGTGCCAGCACCCAAGGGGAGTACCAAGAGACCCAGTACTTC.

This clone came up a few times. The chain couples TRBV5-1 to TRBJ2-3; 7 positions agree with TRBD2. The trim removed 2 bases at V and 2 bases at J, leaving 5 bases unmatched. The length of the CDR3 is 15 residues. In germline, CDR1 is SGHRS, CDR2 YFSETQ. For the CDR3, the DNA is TGCGCCAGCAGCTTACTAGCGAGAAACACAGATACGCAGTATTTT. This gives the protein CASSLLARNTDTQYF.